One sample yielded the 3 T cell receptor beta chains listed below, sequenced in a study of blood T cell repertoires in COVID-19 (dated by TCRdb to 2019 to 2021). The method was the immunoSEQ multiplex PCR assay. TCRdb's version of the immuneACCESS table is confined to in-frame rearrangements and falls short of the full clone set. An unresolved V gene accounts for under half of the shortfall where checked; the remainder is of unknown origin. A total of over 200,000 clones appear in this sample, around 80% of them only once. The ten largest clones capture 7.5% to 9% of the sample. Material for sequencing was peripheral blood. Every receptor here comes from a woman at least 80 years old with COVID-19, enrolled during active disease.

The V call is TRBV2, the J call TRBJ1-6; unclear D gene. From germline, CDR1 is SNHLY and CDR2 FYNNEI. The CDR3 has 14 amino acids. Trimming took 10 bases from V and 10 from J, leaving 20 bases between them. CDR3: CANSPEAAGSPLHF. CDR3 in DNA: TGTGCCAACTCCCCCGAGGCTGCGGGATCACCCCTCCACTTT.

J is TRBJ2-7 and V is TRBV5-4; weak D call: TRBD2 (7 bases). The V and J ends lost 4 bases and 0 bases respectively, with 11 bases between them. CDR1 is SGHNT, CDR2 YYREEE, per germline (reference sequence). The CDR3 length is 14 residues. The CDR3, as DNA: TGTGCCAGCAGCCCCGGGGGGCCCTCCTACGAGCAGTACTTC. This gives the protein CASSPGGPSYEQYF. Together with reference TRBV5-4 and TRBJ2-7, the CDR3 gives the full variable domain: ETGVTQSPTHLIKTRGQQVTLRCSSQSGHNTVSWYQQALGQGPQFIFQYYREEENGRGNFPPRFSGLQFPNYSSELNVNALELDDSALYLCASSPGGPSYEQYFGPGTRLTVT.

This clone was found a few times. This sequence joins TRBV28 and TRBJ2-5; D is undetermined. The CDR3 length is 13 residues. The germline V and J ends were trimmed by 4 bases and 5 bases, with 11 bases remaining between them. Germline V lookup: CDR1 MDHEN, CDR2 SYDVKM. The CDR3 sequence: CASSSSVGETQYF. CDR3 nucleotide sequence: TGTGCCAGCAGTTCCTCCGTCGGGGAGACCCAGTACTTC.